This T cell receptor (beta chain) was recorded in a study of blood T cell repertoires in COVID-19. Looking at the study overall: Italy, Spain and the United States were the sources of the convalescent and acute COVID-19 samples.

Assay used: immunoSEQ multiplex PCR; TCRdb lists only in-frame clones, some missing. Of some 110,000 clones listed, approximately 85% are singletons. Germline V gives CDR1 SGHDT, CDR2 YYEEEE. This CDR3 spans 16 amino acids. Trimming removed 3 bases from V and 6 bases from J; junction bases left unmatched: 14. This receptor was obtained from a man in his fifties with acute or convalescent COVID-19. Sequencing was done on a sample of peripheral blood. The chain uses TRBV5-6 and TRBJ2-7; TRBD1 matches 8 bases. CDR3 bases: TGTGCCAGCAGCTCGGCCAAGGGGCAGGGGGCGGTCGAGCAGTACTTC. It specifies CASSSAKGQGAVEQYF.